The sequence of this T cell receptor beta chain was determined in a study of blood T cell repertoires in COVID-19. From germline, CDR1 is SGHVS and CDR2 FNYEAQ. With V trimmed by 5 bases and J by 0 bases, 9 bases remained unmatched. The CDR3 is made up of 18 amino acids. Clones were sequenced by immunoSEQ multiplex PCR, and TCRdb holds only the in-frame ones, with some missing. The sample lists hundreds of thousands of clones, around 82% occurring once. V and J are TRBV7-6 and TRBJ2-3, with 12 bases aligning to TRBD2. The sequenced sample was PBMCs or T cells enriched from blood (not recorded which). This TCR derives from a man aged 25 to 40 with acute COVID-19. The DNA for the CDR3 is TGTGCCAGCAGCCAGAACCCTACTAGCGGGGGGAGCACAGATACGCAGTATTTT. Translation: CASSQNPTSGGSTDTQYF.